This passage covers 10 T cell receptor beta chains from one sample sequenced in a study of blood T cell repertoires in COVID-19. Using immunoSEQ multiplex PCR, the repertoire was profiled, and TCRdb retains in-frame clones only, with some absent. The table includes just under 85,000 clones, around nine tenths detected once. Material for sequencing was peripheral blood. The receptors come from an elderly man with active or convalescent COVID-19.

The J gene is TRBJ2-3, the V gene TRBV27; a possible D gene is TRBD1 (5 bases). CDR1 MNHEY and CDR2 SMNVEV come from the germline V gene (reference sequence). The CDR3 is 14 residues long. Trimming shortened V by 7 bases and J by 0 bases, and 11 bases separated the two germline ends. The CDR3 loop reads CASKKGLSTDTQYF. CDR3 DNA sequence: TGTGCCAGCAAGAAGGGGCTCAGCACAGATACGCAGTATTTT.

The V gene is TRBV6-5, the J gene TRBJ2-2; a possible D gene is TRBD1 (6 bases). The CDR3 has 14 amino acids. Germline V gives CDR1 MNHEY, CDR2 SVGAGI. Trimming shortened V by 5 bases and J by 1 base, and 8 bases separated the two germline ends. Here the CDR3 reads CASSPDRNTGELFF. Here the CDR3 DNA reads TGTGCCAGCAGTCCGGACAGGAACACCGGGGAGCTGTTTTTT.

The DNA for the CDR3 is TGTGCCAGCAGTCCCAGCACAGGGGTAGGGTACACTGAAGCTTTCTTT. Its protein is CASSPSTGVGYTEAFF. This chain uses TRBV28 with TRBJ1-1, with TRBD1 identical over 7 bases. The germline V gene has CDR1 MDHEN and CDR2 SYDVKM. CDR3 length: 16 residues. V shed 5 bases, J shed 3 bases, and the junction held 12 bases outside the gene matches.

The chain couples TRBV28 to TRBJ1-1; 8 bases are a match to TRBD1. This CDR3 has 14 residues. In germline, CDR1 is MDHEN, CDR2 SYDVKM. J was trimmed by 5 bases and V by 8 bases; bases with no gene match: 10. The CDR3 spells CASSPDRVVTEAFF. CDR3 in DNA: TGTGCCAGCTCCCCGGACAGGGTGGTAACTGAAGCTTTCTTT.

CDR3 residues: CASTPLVPGELFF. The DNA for the CDR3 is TGTGCCAGCACCCCACTTGTTCCCGGGGAGCTGTTTTTT. The rearrangement joins TRBV12-3 or TRBV12-4 to TRBJ2-2; D remains unclear. The CDR3 spans 13 residues. Trimming pared 7 bases from V and 6 bases from J, leaving 12 bases between.

This chain links TRBV2 with TRBJ2-3, with 8 bases matching TRBD1. Per germline, CDR1 SNHLY and CDR2 FYNNEI. The CDR3 length is 14 residues. The junction had 5 bases not matched to a gene; V was cut back by 6 bases and J by 3 bases. Here the CDR3 reads CASRDRVWTDTQYF. The CDR3 nucleotides are TGTGCCAGCAGGGACAGGGTTTGGACAGATACGCAGTATTTT.

This clone was counted a few times. CDR3 coding DNA: TGTGCCAGCAGCACATACGACAGGGGATCTACTGAAGCTTTCTTT. It yields the protein CASSTYDRGSTEAFF. V usage is TRBV6-5 and J usage is TRBJ1-1; TRBD1 matches 8 bases. This CDR3 contains 15 residues. V lost 6 bases and J lost 5; bases outside the gene matches: 11. Germline V CDR1 and CDR2: MNHEY, SVGAGI.

The CDR3 sequence: CASSLRTGNVFRSYNSPLHF. The CDR3 nucleotides read TGTGCCAGCAGTCTACGGACAGGGAACGTTTTTCGATCCTATAATTCACCCCTCCACTTT. The J gene is TRBJ1-6, the V gene TRBV6-6, with 8 bases matching TRBD1. The CDR3 has 20 amino acids. Germline CDR1 and CDR2: MNHNY and SVGAGI (reference sequence). V dropped 5 bases and J dropped 1; count of bases not matched to a gene: 16.

This chain connects TRBV5-1 to TRBJ2-3; tentative D call: TRBD2 (5 bases). V was cut by 4 bases and J by 2 bases, with 14 bases left in between. The CDR3 length is 15 residues. Germline lookup yields CDR1 SGHRS and CDR2 YFSETQ. The CDR3 DNA reads as TGCGCCAGCAGCCCAATCGACTACTCCACAGATACGCAGTATTTT. It encodes CASSPIDYSTDTQYF.

J is TRBJ2-1 and V is TRBV18; 11 nucleotides match TRBD2. After removal of 5 bases from V and 5 bases from J, the junction contained 5 bases not matched to a gene. This CDR3 region has 15 residues. The germline CDR1 and CDR2 sequences are KGHSH and LQKENI. The CDR3: CASSSLAGAHNEQFF. As DNA, the CDR3 is TGTGCCAGCTCATCACTAGCGGGGGCCCACAATGAGCAGTTCTTC. Supplemented by reference TRBV18 and TRBJ2-1, the full variable domain reads NAGVMQNPRHLVRRRGQEARLRCSPMKGHSHVYWYRQLPEEGLKFMVYLQKENIIDESGMPKERFSAEFPKEGPSILRIQQVVRGDSAAYFCASSSLAGAHNEQFFGPGTRLTVL.